This passage covers 32 T cell receptor beta chains from one sample sequenced in a study of shared clonotypes between healthy human individuals. CD45RO-negative, CCR7-positively selected cells formed the naive CD8 fraction, excluding terminally differentiated effector memory CD45RA+ cells. Profiling relied on immunoSEQ multiplex PCR, and the TCRdb table lists in-frame clones only, not all of them. In the table there are 700,000 to 950,000 clones, roughly 96% of which are singletons. Specimen: naive CD8+ T cells sorted from blood. The source of these receptors is a man younger than 40 in good health.

V is TRBV6-5 and J is TRBJ2-7, with a possible D match to TRBD1 (6 bases). Trimming stripped 7 bases from V and 2 bases from J, with 12 bases between. Germline CDR1 reads MNHEY; CDR2 reads SVGAGI. The CDR3 has 13 residues. CDR3: CASTRQDTYEQYF. Written as DNA, the CDR3 is TGTGCCAGCACCCGACAGGATACCTACGAGCAGTACTTC.

The table lists this clone with a count of one. This sample also contains other DNA sequences that code for the same CDR3. The chain joins TRBV5-1 to TRBJ2-5; D remains unclear. Per the germline V gene, CDR1 is SGHRS and CDR2 is YFSETQ. This CDR3 region has 14 residues. V was cut by 0 bases and J by 4 bases, with 10 bases left in between. The CDR3 DNA sequence: TGCGCCAGCAGCTTGGCCTGGGGTGGAGAGACCCAGTACTTC. This encodes CASSLAWGGETQYF.

On this clone itself: In the same sample, other DNA sequences code for this CDR3. The V and J genes are TRBV27 and TRBJ2-7; 13 positions agree with TRBD2. In germline, CDR1 is MNHEY, CDR2 SMNVEV (reference sequence). This CDR3 is built from 15 residues. Germline trimming cut 5 bases from V and 3 bases from J; bases unmatched to any gene: 4. CDR3 loop: CASSTGTSGIYEQYF. In nucleotides, the CDR3 is TGTGCCAGCAGTACTGGGACTAGCGGGATCTACGAGCAGTACTTC.

The chain couples TRBV6-1 to TRBJ2-1; no clear D gene. The length of the CDR3 is 12 residues. Between the trimmed V and J ends, which lost 0 bases and 6 bases, there was a span of 3 bases. Germline loops: CDR1 MNHNS, CDR2 SASEGT. The CDR3 sequence: CASSEASNEQFF. The CDR3 DNA reads as TGTGCCAGCAGTGAAGCCAGCAATGAGCAGTTCTTC.

The chain has TRBV11-2 and TRBJ2-1; D is perhaps TRBD1 (5 bases). CDR1 is SGHAT, CDR2 FQNNGV, per germline. V gave up 1 base and J gave up 4 bases, with 14 bases separating them. The CDR3 contains 16 residues. The DNA for the CDR3 is TGTGCCAGCAGCTTAGGAGCAGGGTTGTCTTACAATGAGCAGTTCTTC. This gives the protein CASSLGAGLSYNEQFF.

This chain uses TRBV6-1 with TRBJ2-7, with D uncertain. CDR3 length: 13 amino acids. Between the trimmed V and J ends, which lost 6 bases and 1 base, there was a span of 10 bases. Germline V gene sequence: CDR1 MNHNS, CDR2 SASEGT. The CDR3 nucleotides are TGTGCCAGCAGGCTCTTAAGATCCTACGAGCAGTACTTC. Amino acid sequence: CASRLLRSYEQYF.

The rearrangement links TRBV27 to TRBJ2-7, with no clear D. The CDR3 sequence is 14 residues long. Germline V gene lookup returns CDR1 MNHEY and CDR2 SMNVEV (reference sequence). V lost 6 bases and J 3 bases, leaving 15 bases between the germline ends. The CDR3 region is CASSPDPSFYEQYF. CDR3 bases: TGTGCCAGCAGCCCCGACCCCTCCTTCTACGAGCAGTACTTC.

The chain is built from TRBV4-3 and TRBJ2-1, with 11 positions matching TRBD2. With 0 bases clipped from V and 0 bases from J, the junction kept 7 bases outside the gene matches. The CDR3 loop spans 19 amino acids. Germline values: CDR1 LGHNA, CDR2 YSLEER. The CDR3 DNA is TGCGCCAGCAGCCAAGAAGTTCGGCTAGCGGGAGGCTCCTACAATGAGCAGTTCTTC. Translating it yields CASSQEVRLAGGSYNEQFF.

V gene TRBV29-1 combines with J gene TRBJ1-2; D gene unclear. Germline V gives CDR1 SQVTM, CDR2 ANQGSEA. V was clipped by 2 bases and J by 0 bases, with 7 bases between them. The CDR3 spans 13 residues. In DNA, the CDR3 is TGCAGCGTTGAACGGGTTACTAACTATGGCTACACCTTC. It specifies CSVERVTNYGYTF.

The chain is built from TRBV5-1 and TRBJ2-5, with a weak D call TRBD2 (5 bases). This CDR3 contains 15 residues. Germline assignment: CDR1 SGHRS and CDR2 YFSETQ. Deletions cut 4 bases from V and 1 base from J, with 14 bases between. The CDR3 protein is CASSTTYRGQETQYF. The CDR3 DNA is TGCGCCAGCAGCACTACGTACCGGGGCCAAGAGACCCAGTACTTC. Looking up the rest from reference TRBV5-1 and TRBJ2-5 gives the full variable domain: KAGVTQTPRYLIKTRGQQVTLSCSPISGHRSVSWYQQTPGQGLQFLFEYFSETQRNKGNFPGRFSGRQFSNSRSEMNVSTLELGDSALYLCASSTTYRGQETQYFGPGTRLLVL.

This clone was recorded only once. In DNA form, the CDR3 reads TGTGCCAGCAGCCAGCTAGCTCCCGAGCAGTACTTC. Amino acids: CASSQLAPEQYF. The chain couples TRBV11-2 to TRBJ2-7, with D perhaps TRBD2 (5 bases). With 5 bases removed from V and 6 bases from J, the gap between germline ends came to 11 bases. The CDR3 extends over 12 amino acids. Germline V lookup: CDR1 SGHAT, CDR2 FQNNGV.

This chain joins TRBV28 and TRBJ2-1; 14 bases agree with TRBD2. J lost 9 bases, V lost 6 bases, and 7 bases had no gene match. The length of the CDR3 is 15 residues. The germline CDR1 and CDR2 sequences are MDHEN and SYDVKM. Written as DNA, the CDR3 is TGTGCCAGCAGCATGGGACTAGCGGGAGTGAGTGAGCAGTTCTTC. Encoded protein: CASSMGLAGVSEQFF.

This clone showed up just once. The chain carries TRBV4-1 and TRBJ1-2, with D perhaps matching TRBD1 (5 bases). Germline V lookup: CDR1 MGHRA, CDR2 YSYEKL. V was cut by 11 bases and J by 8 bases, with 24 bases left in between. This CDR3 has 14 amino acids. In DNA, the CDR3 is TGCGCCGGATCAACTTCCGGGACCGCGGAGGGCTACACCTTC. Protein sequence: CAGSTSGTAEGYTF.

V is TRBV2 and J is TRBJ2-3, with D unresolved. CDR3 size: 16 residues. CDR1 and CDR2 (germline): SNHLY, FYNNEI. V lost 2 bases and J 0 bases, leaving 12 bases between the germline ends. The CDR3 reads CASSEWINTSTDTQYF. The CDR3 DNA sequence: TGTGCCAGCAGTGAATGGATTAATACTAGCACAGATACGCAGTATTTT.

The chain links TRBV29-1 to TRBJ2-7, with 8 bases lining up with TRBD2. The germline V gene encodes CDR1 SQVTM and CDR2 ANQGSEA. The CDR3 runs 16 residues. With V trimmed by 0 bases and J by 2 bases, 9 bases remained unmatched. CDR3 protein: CSVEDWGGGFTYEQYF. The CDR3 DNA reads TGCAGCGTTGAAGATTGGGGCGGGGGGTTTACCTACGAGCAGTACTTC.

Regarding this clone: One end of the junction fails to match germline, which may point to a read error. This sequence joins TRBV7-9 and TRBJ2-3; D gene uncertain. CDR1 and CDR2 (germline): SEHNR, FQNEAQ (reference sequence). CDR3 length: 14 residues. In DNA form, the CDR3 reads TGTGGCAGCGCCGCAGTTCTGGAGATGGATACGCAGTATTTT. This sequence encodes CGSAAVLEMDTQYF.

Comments on this clone: This sample also contains other DNA sequences that code for the same CDR3. The chain couples TRBV4-1 to TRBJ2-7; D is undetermined. Germline-derived CDR1 and CDR2 are MGHRA and YSYEKL. Trimming stripped 0 bases from V and 1 base from J, with 7 bases between. The CDR3 consists of 14 residues. In DNA form, the CDR3 reads TGCGCCAGCAGCCAAGACAGTGGGTCCTACGAGCAGTACTTC. This sequence encodes CASSQDSGSYEQYF.

This chain joins TRBV7-9 and TRBJ2-5; D is perhaps TRBD1 (5 bases). V dropped 4 bases and J dropped 4 bases, with 13 bases sitting between them. The CDR3 sequence is 14 residues long. The germline V gene encodes CDR1 SEHNR and CDR2 FQNEAQ (reference sequence). The CDR3 spells CASSSTGFSETQYF. As DNA, the CDR3 is TGTGCCAGCAGCTCCACAGGTTTTTCAGAGACCCAGTACTTC.

The gene calls are TRBV27 and TRBJ2-1; D not resolved. The CDR3 totals 15 residues. The V end lost 6 bases, the J end lost 0 bases, and 12 bases lay between the germline ends. Germline V gene sequence: CDR1 MNHEY, CDR2 SMNVEV (reference sequence). The CDR3 sequence: CASRPAANSYNEQFF. CDR3 nucleotides: TGTGCCAGCAGGCCAGCCGCGAACTCCTACAATGAGCAGTTCTTC.

Concerning this clone: At the DNA level, this CDR3 is encoded by other sequences in the same sample as well. This rearrangement joins TRBV9 to TRBJ2-3; D might be TRBD2 (5 bases). CDR3 length equals 14 residues. Trimming cost V 0 bases and J 2 bases, with 7 bases left between them. Per the germline V gene, CDR1 is SGDLS and CDR2 is YYNGEE. The DNA for the CDR3 is TGTGCCAGCAGCGTAGGGCGGGTCACAGATACGCAGTATTTT. Amino acids: CASSVGRVTDTQYF. Using reference TRBV9 and TRBJ2-3 for the parts outside the CDR3, the full variable domain is DSGVTQTPKHLITATGQRVTLRCSPRSGDLSVYWYQQSLDQGLQFLIQYYNGEERAKGNILERFSAQQFPDLHSELNLSSLELGDSALYFCASSVGRVTDTQYFGPGTRLTVL.

This rearrangement joins TRBV27 to TRBJ2-7, with 10 bases identical to TRBD2. The V and J ends lost 8 bases and 2 bases, in that order; junction bases with no gene match: 6. CDR3 length: 14 amino acids. Germline CDR1 is MNHEY and CDR2 is SMNVEV (reference sequence). The CDR3 DNA is TGTGCCAGCGGGGAAGCGGGAGGGGCCTACGAGCAGTACTTC. The encoded protein is CASGEAGGAYEQYF.

The rearrangement links TRBV7-9 to TRBJ1-5, with D unclear. Germline CDR1 is SEHNR and CDR2 is FQNEAQ (reference sequence). The CDR3 extends over 16 amino acids. Trimming took 4 bases from V and 0 from J, leaving 13 bases between them. CDR3 protein: CASSSSYPYSNQPQHF. The CDR3 DNA reads TGTGCCAGCAGCTCTTCATACCCCTATAGCAATCAGCCCCAGCATTTT. The full variable domain, completed using reference TRBV7-9 and TRBJ1-5, is DTGVSQNPRHKITKRGQNVTFRCDPISEHNRLYWYRQTLGQGPEFLTYFQNEAQLEKSRLLSDRFSAERPKGSFSTLEIQRTEQGDSAMYLCASSSSYPYSNQPQHFGDGTRLSIL.

The rearrangement joins TRBV5-4 to TRBJ2-7, with TRBD2 as a possible D gene (5 bases). CDR1 SGHNT and CDR2 YYREEE come from the germline V gene (reference sequence). The V and J ends lost 2 bases and 0 bases respectively, with 9 bases between them. The CDR3 spans 14 residues. This CDR3 reads CASSFDTSSYEQYF. Here the CDR3 DNA reads TGTGCCAGCAGCTTTGACACTAGCTCCTACGAGCAGTACTTC.

The rearrangement links TRBV5-5 to TRBJ2-2, with D possibly matching TRBD1 (5 bases). This CDR3 has 15 residues. Looked up from germline, CDR1 is SGHKS and CDR2 is YYEKEE (reference sequence). V lost 7 bases to trimming and J lost 0 bases, with 13 bases between them. The CDR3 bases are TGTGCCAGCTCCCCAGGGTCCCCGAACACCGGGGAGCTGTTTTTT. This gives the protein CASSPGSPNTGELFF.

This chain uses TRBV7-9 with TRBJ1-1; 7 positions agree with TRBD1. Germline loops: CDR1 SEHNR, CDR2 FQNEAQ (reference sequence). This CDR3 is built from 16 residues. The V gene end was trimmed by 5 bases and the J gene end by 7 bases; junction bases not matched to a gene: 16. The CDR3 DNA sequence: TGTGCCAGCAGCGGTGGCGGGGGACAGCCACTCCATGAAGCTTTCTTT. Translation gives CASSGGGGQPLHEAFF.

This chain joins TRBV7-9 and TRBJ2-1; TRBD2 matches 8 bases. The CDR3 sequence is 14 residues long. CDR1 and CDR2 (germline): SEHNR, FQNEAQ (reference sequence). The V and J ends lost 4 bases and 6 bases, in that order; junction bases with no gene match: 5. In DNA form, the CDR3 reads TGTGCCAGCAGCTCGGGAGGGTTTGCCAATGAGCAGTTCTTC. This codes for CASSSGGFANEQFF.

This chain links TRBV5-1 with TRBJ2-7, with D perhaps TRBD2 (7 bases). Looked up from germline, CDR1 is SGHRS and CDR2 is YFSETQ. The CDR3 covers 17 residues. V shed 7 bases and J shed 4 bases, with 27 bases lying between them. CDR3 residues: CASEKHPGASGCYEQYF. For the CDR3, the DNA is TGCGCCAGCGAAAAACACCCAGGGGCTAGCGGATGTTACGAGCAGTACTTC.

The V call is TRBV6-1, the J call TRBJ2-7, with D perhaps given as TRBD1 or TRBD2 (6 bases each). Trimming took off 6 bases at V and 3 bases at J, with 12 bases between the two ends. Germline V lookup: CDR1 MNHNS, CDR2 SASEGT. CDR3 length equals 13 residues. The CDR3 DNA reads as TGTGCCAGCAGCGCCGGGGGCTTCTACGAGCAGTACTTC. It specifies CASSAGGFYEQYF.

The chain has TRBV7-9 and TRBJ2-7, with unresolved D. This CDR3 region has 12 residues. In germline, CDR1 is SEHNR, CDR2 FQNEAQ (reference sequence). Trimming shortened V by 1 base and J by 6 bases, and 7 bases separated the two germline ends. CDR3 residues: CASSLVSGEQYF. In DNA form, the CDR3 reads TGTGCCAGCAGCTTAGTATCTGGCGAGCAGTACTTC.

The rearrangement uses TRBV7-9 and TRBJ2-1; D is unresolved. CDR1 is SEHNR and CDR2 is FQNEAQ in the germline V gene (reference sequence). The CDR3 extends over 11 amino acids. V dropped 8 bases and J dropped 9 bases, with 11 bases sitting between them. CDR3 amino acids: CASPGESEQFF. The DNA of the CDR3 is TGTGCCAGCCCCGGCGAGTCTGAGCAGTTCTTC.

About this clone: The sample has other DNA sequences that encode this CDR3 too. The V and J genes are TRBV27 and TRBJ1-1; no clear D. The germline V gene has CDR1 MNHEY and CDR2 SMNVEV (reference sequence). The CDR3 runs to 13 residues. Trimming took off 2 bases at V and 1 base at J, with 5 bases between the two ends. The CDR3, as DNA: TGTGCCAGCAGTTTAGGAGGGAACACTGAAGCTTTCTTT. Protein product: CASSLGGNTEAFF.

The chain is built from TRBV11-2 and TRBJ1-2, with D perhaps TRBD1 (6 bases). With 1 base removed from V and 1 base from J, the gap between germline ends came to 10 bases. The CDR3 spans 15 residues. The germline gives CDR1 SGHAT, CDR2 FQNNGV. CDR3 in amino acids: CASSLVGQLNYGYTF. In nucleotides, the CDR3 is TGTGCCAGCAGCTTAGTCGGACAGCTTAACTATGGCTACACCTTC.